The next 24 T cell receptor beta chains were all read from a single sample in a study of blood T cell repertoires in COVID-19. The protocol was immunoSEQ multiplex PCR, while the TCRdb copy is restricted to in-frame clones and leaves out a portion. This sample has tens of thousands of clones, with 80% found just once. Sequencing used peripheral blood. These receptors originate from a woman of 80 years or more with acute or convalescent COVID-19.

The V call is TRBV18, the J call TRBJ1-1, with a tentative D call TRBD1 (6 bases). Trimming cost V 3 bases and J 1 base, with 6 bases left between them. CDR3 length: 13 amino acids. Germline CDR1 is KGHSH and CDR2 is LQKENI. CDR3 sequence (DNA): TGTGCCAGCTCACCGGGACAGAACACTGAAGCTTTCTTT. Translation gives CASSPGQNTEAFF.

The V call is TRBV5-1, the J call TRBJ1-2, with TRBD1 matching over 8 bases. The length of the CDR3 is 14 residues. CDR1 is SGHRS and CDR2 is YFSETQ in the germline V gene. With V trimmed by 0 bases and J by 8 bases, 6 bases remained unmatched. The CDR3 region is CASSLAQGAKGYTF. The CDR3 DNA sequence: TGCGCCAGCAGCTTGGCCCAGGGGGCTAAGGGCTACACCTTC.

The CDR3 DNA reads TGCGCCAGCAGTGAGTCGAAAAGAGGCGGAGACTATGGCTACACCTTC. Its translation: CASSESKRGGDYGYTF. The chain carries TRBV10-1 and TRBJ1-2; the D is unclear. The CDR3 runs to 16 residues. Trimming cost V 0 bases and J 3 bases, with 14 bases left between them. CDR1 and CDR2 (germline): WNHNN, SYGVQD (reference sequence).

The chain links TRBV19 to TRBJ1-2; 12 bases line up with TRBD1. Germline assignment: CDR1 LNHDA and CDR2 SQIVND (reference sequence). The CDR3 contains 16 residues. CDR3 sequence (DNA): TGTGCGACGAAAACTAATAGGGGACAGGGGGCAAATGGCTACACCTTC. This sequence encodes CATKTNRGQGANGYTF.

The V gene is TRBV18, the J gene TRBJ2-5; the D is unclear. V was clipped by 3 bases and J by 5 bases, with 4 bases between them. The CDR3 is 11 amino acids. CDR1 and CDR2 (germline): KGHSH, LQKENI. The CDR3 bases are TGTGCCAGCTCACCTGAGGAGACCCAGTACTTC. It is translated as CASSPEETQYF.

The chain is built from TRBV2 and TRBJ1-6; TRBD1 matches 9 bases. The CDR3 runs 15 residues. Germline V gene sequence: CDR1 SNHLY, CDR2 FYNNEI. J was trimmed by 10 bases and V by 6 bases; bases with no gene match: 10. The CDR3 here is CASSSMGQGGSPLHF. The CDR3 DNA follows: TGTGCCAGCAGCTCGATGGGACAGGGTGGGTCACCCCTCCACTTT.

This clone was seen a few times. V gene TRBV18 combines with J gene TRBJ1-1; 7 bases fit TRBD1. This CDR3 region has 16 residues. The germline CDR1 and CDR2 sequences are KGHSH and LQKENI. V dropped 3 bases and J dropped 0; count of bases not matched to a gene: 7. This CDR3 reads CASSPGGGRMNTEAFF. CDR3 bases: TGTGCCAGCTCACCTGGAGGGGGCCGTATGAACACTGAAGCTTTCTTT.

CDR3 DNA: TGTGCCAGCACCGGACAGGGGGAAGGTGAAGCTTTCTTT. Translation: CASTGQGEGEAFF. This sequence joins TRBV11-3 and TRBJ1-1; 10 nucleotides line up with TRBD1. The junction had 6 bases not matched to a gene; V was cut back by 7 bases and J by 7 bases. Germline values: CDR1 SGHNT, CDR2 YENEEA. CDR3 length equals 13 residues.

V and J are TRBV6-1 and TRBJ2-3; D is perhaps TRBD1 (5 bases). V lost 4 bases to trimming and J lost 1 base, with 18 bases between them. This CDR3 spans 17 amino acids. Germline CDR1 is MNHNS and CDR2 is SASEGT. CDR3 sequence reads: CASSARYYAQGTDTQYF. As DNA, the CDR3 is TGTGCCAGCAGTGCTCGCTATTACGCACAGGGCACAGATACGCAGTATTTT.

The chain recombines TRBV3-1 (or the pseudogene TRBV3-2) with TRBJ2-1, with TRBD2 matching 11 bases. The CDR3 extends over 15 amino acids. Germline CDR1 and CDR2: LGHDT and YNNKEL (reference sequence). V gave up 2 bases and J gave up 10 bases; unmatched junction bases: 7. DNA of the CDR3: TGTGCCAGCAGCCAACTAGCGGGGGGCCTCCGGGAGCAGTTCTTC. The encoded protein is CASSQLAGGLREQFF.

For the CDR3, the DNA is TGTGCCAGCAGTTTAAGTCGGGGCAATGAGCAGTTCTTC. Its protein is CASSLSRGNEQFF. V is TRBV27 and J is TRBJ2-1, with TRBD2 as a possible D gene (5 bases). The V end was cut by 2 bases, the J end by 6 bases, with 8 bases between. Germline loops: CDR1 MNHEY, CDR2 SMNVEV (reference sequence). This CDR3 is built from 13 residues.

This clone is a singleton in its sample. This chain connects TRBV12-3 or TRBV12-4 to TRBJ2-1, with D possibly being TRBD1 (5 bases). Deletions cut 4 bases from V and 4 bases from J, with 8 bases between. This CDR3 has 13 amino acids. The CDR3 is CASSSQGYNEQFF. The CDR3 DNA follows: TGTGCCAGCAGTTCCCAGGGATACAATGAGCAGTTCTTC.

The chain employs TRBV15 and TRBJ1-2; no reliable D call. V was shortened by 1 base and J by 1 base, with 4 bases between the two germline ends. The CDR3 consists of 13 residues. Germline CDR1 reads LNHNV; CDR2 reads YYDKDF (reference sequence). The CDR3 region has the DNA TGTGCCACCAGCAGAGGACATAACTATGGCTACACCTTC. Its protein is CATSRGHNYGYTF.

This chain uses TRBV9 with TRBJ2-1; maybe TRBD2 (6 bases). CDR1 SGDLS and CDR2 YYNGEE come from the germline V gene. V was pared by 5 bases and J by 3 bases, with 15 bases between. The CDR3 totals 15 residues. The CDR3, as DNA: TGTGCCAGCAGTGGGTCTCGGGGGAACTACAATGAGCAGTTCTTC. Translation: CASSGSRGNYNEQFF.

The gene calls are TRBV10-3 and TRBJ1-1; D uncertain. V lost 3 bases, J lost 5 bases, and 10 bases lay in between. Germline CDR1 and CDR2: ENHRY and SYGVKD. The CDR3 has 13 residues. Here the CDR3 reads CAISEGGWTEAFF. Here the CDR3 DNA reads TGTGCCATCAGTGAAGGAGGATGGACTGAAGCTTTCTTT.

V usage is TRBV3-1 (or the pseudogene TRBV3-2) and J usage is TRBJ1-2; D remains unclear. This CDR3 is built from 13 residues. Germline V CDR1 and CDR2: LGHDT, YNNKEL (reference sequence). V shed 0 bases and J shed 4 bases, with 6 bases lying between them. Here the CDR3 reads CASSQDRIYGYTF. As DNA, the CDR3 is TGTGCCAGCAGCCAAGACAGGATCTATGGCTACACCTTC.

Regarding this clone: One end of the junction fails to match germline, which may point to a read error. Here the CDR3 reads CAITETDQNTEAFF. In DNA, the CDR3 is TGTGCCATCACTGAGACAGACCAGAACACTGAAGCTTTCTTT. The chain couples TRBV10-3 to TRBJ1-1; tentative D call: TRBD1 (5 bases). The germline gives CDR1 ENHRY, CDR2 SYGVKD. This CDR3 has 14 amino acids.

V gene TRBV29-1 combines with J gene TRBJ2-2, with a weak D call TRBD2 (7 bases). V dropped 7 bases and J dropped 8 bases, with 23 bases sitting between them. Germline V gives CDR1 SQVTM, CDR2 ANQGSEA. This CDR3 region has 15 residues. The CDR3 DNA reads TGCAGCGCCGGAGGGGGGAGGGCCCGGGAAGGGGAGCTGTTTTTT. Protein product: CSAGGGRAREGELFF.

V is TRBV5-1 and J is TRBJ1-2; no firm D call. V lost 1 base to trimming and J lost 6 bases, with 10 bases between them. Germline V CDR1 and CDR2: SGHRS, YFSETQ. This CDR3 contains 13 residues. Here the CDR3 reads CASSLLREDGYTF. The CDR3 region has the DNA TGCGCCAGCAGCTTGTTGAGGGAAGATGGCTACACCTTC. Filled out from reference TRBV5-1 and TRBJ1-2, the complete variable domain reads KAGVTQTPRYLIKTRGQQVTLSCSPISGHRSVSWYQQTPGQGLQFLFEYFSETQRNKGNFPGRFSGRQFSNSRSEMNVSTLELGDSALYLCASSLLREDGYTFGSGTRLTVV.

The gene calls are TRBV7-2 and TRBJ2-7; D gene uncertain. The germline V and J ends were trimmed by 6 bases and 12 bases, with 21 bases remaining between them. Germline-derived CDR1 and CDR2 are SGHTA and FQGNSA. The CDR3 spans 13 residues. CDR3 coding DNA: TGTGCCAGCAGTTCCCGCGCCGTCGGAGTCTGGTACTTC. Translating gives CASSSRAVGVWYF.

This chain connects TRBV9 to TRBJ2-1; maybe TRBD2 (5 bases). The CDR3 loop spans 15 amino acids. CDR1 is SGDLS and CDR2 is YYNGEE in the germline V gene. Trimming stripped 0 bases from V and 6 bases from J, with 13 bases between. The CDR3 DNA reads TGTGCCAGCAGCGTAGGCGAGCGGCGTACCAATGAGCAGTTCTTC. It encodes CASSVGERRTNEQFF.

This chain uses TRBV2 with TRBJ1-2, with 8 bases identical to TRBD1. The CDR3 contains 15 residues. From germline, CDR1 is SNHLY and CDR2 FYNNEI. The trim removed 6 bases at V and 2 bases at J, leaving 8 bases unmatched. In DNA, the CDR3 is TGTGCCAGCAGCAATGGACAGGGAGGCAACTATGGCTACACCTTC. It yields the protein CASSNGQGGNYGYTF.

The V gene is TRBV5-5, the J gene TRBJ2-1, with D possibly TRBD1 on 6 matching bases. Between the trimmed V and J ends, which lost 2 bases and 0 bases, there was a span of 9 bases. There are 15 residues in the CDR3. From germline, CDR1 is SGHKS and CDR2 YYEKEE (reference sequence). Here the CDR3 DNA reads TGTGCCAGCAGCTTTTCAGGGGTCTCCTACAATGAGCAGTTCTTC. This sequence encodes CASSFSGVSYNEQFF.

The V gene is TRBV27, the J gene TRBJ1-1; no firm D call. From germline, CDR1 is MNHEY and CDR2 SMNVEV (reference sequence). Trimming shortened V by 8 bases and J by 2 bases, and 12 bases separated the two germline ends. The CDR3 covers 13 residues. The CDR3 spells CASALGSNTEAFF. The CDR3 DNA reads TGTGCCAGCGCGCTTGGGAGCAACACTGAAGCTTTCTTT.